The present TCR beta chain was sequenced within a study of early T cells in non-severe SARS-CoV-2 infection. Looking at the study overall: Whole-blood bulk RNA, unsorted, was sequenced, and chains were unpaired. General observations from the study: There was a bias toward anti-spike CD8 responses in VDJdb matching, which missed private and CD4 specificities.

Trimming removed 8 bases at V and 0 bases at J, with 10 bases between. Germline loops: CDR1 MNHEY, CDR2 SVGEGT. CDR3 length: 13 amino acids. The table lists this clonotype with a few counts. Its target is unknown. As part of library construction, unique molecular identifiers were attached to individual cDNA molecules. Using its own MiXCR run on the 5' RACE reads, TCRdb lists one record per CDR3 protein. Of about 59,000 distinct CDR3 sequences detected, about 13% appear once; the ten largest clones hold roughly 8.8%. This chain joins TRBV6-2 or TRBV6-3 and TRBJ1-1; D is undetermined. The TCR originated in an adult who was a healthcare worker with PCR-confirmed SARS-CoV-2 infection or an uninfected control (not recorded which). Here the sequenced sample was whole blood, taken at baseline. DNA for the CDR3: TGTGCCAGCGGATCAGTCGTGAACACTGAAGCTTTCTTT. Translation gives CASGSVVNTEAFF.